The entry that follows covers one T cell receptor (beta chain) sequence. Its antigen is not known. TCRdb keeps only in-frame clones here, not all; method: immunoSEQ multiplex PCR. The sample gives 4,900 or so clones, about 88% of which show up once; approximately 2.2% is in the top ten. This entry belongs to a study of immune evolution from preneoplasia to lung adenocarcinoma. Overall study: HLA loss of heterozygosity: under 7.5% AIS, about 15% MIA, around 33% ADC, none AAH.

Notes on the study in general: Later-stage lesions seemingly showed higher T cell density and diversity than normal lung.

Between the mid-2010s and the late 2010s, patients underwent resection in Japan or China. Two lung cancer pathologists independently confirmed each histologic diagnosis. V was trimmed by 0 bases and J by 5 bases, leaving 17 bases between them. Germline CDR1 SGHDT, CDR2 YYEEEE. This CDR3 contains 16 residues. The TCR comes from a person between 65 and 79 years old with lung adenocarcinoma. V usage is TRBV5-6 and J usage is TRBJ1-1, with D perhaps TRBD1 (5 bases). Material: FFPE atypical adenomatous hyperplasia tissue from the lung. Subset described: atypical adenomatous hyperplasia (AAH), lung preneoplasia. CDR3 region: CASSLAGGGMETEAFF. For the CDR3, the DNA is TGTGCCAGCAGCTTGGCCGGGGGGGGAATGGAAACTGAAGCTTTCTTT.